This T cell receptor delta chain originates from a study of human gamma delta and Vdelta1 T cells. With 4 bases removed from V and 4 bases from J, the gap between germline ends came to 28 bases. Germline CDR1 is TSWWSYY and CDR2 is QGS. The CDR3 consists of 19 residues. TCRdb re-called the PCR reads through CATT. The sample has 6,000 to 6,500 delta-chain clones; more than 9% are singletons. A few counts support this clone. It is likely a read error: a sequence one base away is far more abundant. The sample carries other DNA sequences with the same CDR3. Sequenced sample: naive CD27+ Vdelta1 gamma-delta T cells from blood. This sequence joins TRDV1 and TRDJ1; D might be TRDD3 (10 bases). This clonotype was sampled from a human donor in good health. The CDR3 sequence is CALGGLPTRTGGLGDKLIF. The CDR3 region has the DNA TGTGCTCTTGGGGGCCTTCCTACACGCACTGGGGGATTAGGCGATAAACTCATCTTT.